The clone carrying this TCR beta chain has a count of ten or more. The target antigen is unknown. These data originate in a study of identical twins. Whole-study results and caveats: Fewer insertions characterized abundant cord blood beta clonotypes, whereas memory repertoires showed none. Excess twin sharing in beta out-of-frame sequences was weaker. The analysis was cross-sectional rather than longitudinal within donors.

TCRdb independently ran MiXCR on the 5' RACE reads; one entry per CDR3 protein. The data show about 220,000 distinct CDR3 sequences, with less than 9.5% seen just once and 4% to 6% held by the top ten. V lost 4 bases and J 1 base, leaving 12 bases between the germline ends. CDR3 size: 15 residues. Germline V CDR1 and CDR2: SGHRS, YFSETQ. This receptor was obtained from a woman younger than 35 in good health. This chain joins TRBV5-1 and TRBJ2-4; possibly TRBD1 for D (5 bases). Sequenced material: memory (CD45RO+) T cells sorted from blood. The chain's CDR3 is CASSPPDSAKNIQYF. In DNA form, the CDR3 reads TGCGCCAGCAGCCCCCCCGACAGTGCCAAAAACATTCAGTACTTC.